This T cell receptor beta chain was sequenced during a study of Graves' ophthalmopathy and Graves' hyperthyroidism. Study findings and constraints: The blood repertoire also included most expanded thyroid clonotypes above 0.001 frequency. A model built from 13 signatures distinguished ophthalmopathy from stable hyperthyroidism with about 90% sensitivity and less than 83% specificity. Progression of ophthalmopathy was predicted by the model with roughly 71% sensitivity and less than 85% specificity.

Transcripts of RNA were the source for amplifying TCR beta CDR3 regions. First-round RT-PCR used HTBI primers; second-round multiplex PCR followed. MiXCR, run by TCRdb on the multiplex PCR reads, gives a single entry per CDR3 protein. Of hundreds of thousands of distinct CDR3 sequences listed, roughly 40% are singletons. The CDR3 is 18 amino acids. CDR1 is SGHAT and CDR2 is FQNNGV in the germline V gene. Trimming cost V 5 bases and J 0 bases, with 17 bases left between them. This clonotype was counted only a few times. Its antigen is unidentified. If patients had other autoimmune diseases, uncontrolled infections, pregnancy or lactation, they were excluded.

This receptor was obtained from an adult man with Graves' ophthalmopathy. The chain links TRBV11-2 to TRBJ1-6; D not certain. The sequenced sample consisted of peripheral blood. The CDR3 nucleotides read TGTGCCAGCAGCCCCTACAATCAAGAGAGCTCCTATAATTCACCCCTCCACTTT. This translates into CASSPYNQESSYNSPLHF.